What follows is one T cell receptor (beta chain) and its context. These data are taken from a study of blood T cell repertoires in COVID-19. The assay was immunoSEQ multiplex PCR, and TCRdb's table has in-frame clones only and misses some. The sample consists of fewer than 200,000 clones, 65% to 85% of them appearing once. Germline loops: CDR1 MNHEY, CDR2 SVGEGT. This CDR3 has 16 residues. The V end was cut by 3 bases, the J end by 0 bases, with 12 bases between. Sequenced material: peripheral blood. This chain links TRBV6-2 or TRBV6-3 with TRBJ2-1; the D is unclear. The clonotype was recovered from a woman older than 75 with acute or convalescent COVID-19. The chain's CDR3 is CASSYQEQNSYNEQFF. In nucleotides, the CDR3 is TGTGCCAGCAGTTATCAGGAACAAAACTCCTACAATGAGCAGTTCTTC.